This entry features one T cell receptor (beta chain) sequence. These data are taken from a study of T cell responses to AZD1222 COVID-19 vaccine. CDR1 and CDR2 from the germline V gene are MNHEY and SVGAGI. This CDR3 is 15 amino acids long. V shed 6 bases and J shed 2 bases, with 14 bases lying between them. Assay: immunoSEQ multiplex PCR; the TCRdb copy retains only in-frame clones and omits some. The sample lists fewer than 150,000 clones, approximately 84% occurring once. The source of this sequence is an adult in good health. The starting material was peripheral blood, obtained on day 0 of AZD1222 vaccination. The chain links TRBV6-5 to TRBJ1-5; D call uncertain. As DNA, the CDR3 is TGTGCCAGCAGACAATCTACTAGCGGCAATCAGCCCCAGCATTTT. Its protein product is CASRQSTSGNQPQHF.